This TCR beta chain comes out of a study of cytotoxic CD8 clonotypes in ibrutinib-treated CLL. The ends were cut back, 1 base at V and 0 bases at J, with 16 bases in the middle. CDR3 size: 18 residues. Germline loops: CDR1 LGHNA, CDR2 YSLEER. The data were produced by immunoSEQ multiplex PCR, yet TCRdb's version contains in-frame clones alone and is incomplete. The sample shows about 160,000 clones, about 80% of them seen only once. This TCR was sampled from a human donor with chronic lymphocytic leukemia. V gene TRBV4-3 combines with J gene TRBJ2-1, with D possibly TRBD2 on 5 matching bases. Material: PBMCs, obtained after 24 months of ibrutinib treatment. As DNA, the CDR3 is TGCGCCAGCAGCCAAGGCCTTTTATTAGGGAGCTCCTACAATGAGCAGTTCTTC. It is translated as CASSQGLLLGSSYNEQFF.